This TCR beta chain was found in a study of monozygotic twins with inflammatory bowel disease. Study results and limitations: The inverse Simpson measure of TCRbeta diversity was lower in IBD patients than in healthy co-twins. T cell subtypes were not distinguishable in this analysis.

The CDR3 sequence is 16 residues long. The V gene's germline CDR1 is SGHTA and CDR2 FQGNSA. Remarks on this clonotype: No antigen is known for it.

TCR libraries were prepared from approximately 4,000 ng total RNA each. Using the 5' RACE reads, TCRdb records one entry per CDR3 protein without DNA. The sample is made up of around 210,000 distinct CDR3 sequences, and the top ten hold around 7.7% of it. This clonotype was sampled from a human donor with ulcerative colitis or Crohn's disease, or a healthy co-twin of an affected twin (not recorded which). The specimen sequenced was blood. This chain joins TRBV7-2 and TRBJ2-7; TCRdb's D call, TRBD1, is unchecked because there is no DNA. The CDR3 region is CASSLLNRESAYEQYF. Full variable domain (missing parts from reference TRBV7-2 and TRBJ2-7): GAGVSQSPSNKVTEKGKDVELRCDPISGHTALYWYRQSLGQGLEFLIYFQGNSAPDKSGLPSDRFSAERTGGSVSTLTIQRTQQEDSAVYLCASSLLNRESAYEQYFGPGTRLTVT.